The 22 T cell receptor beta chains listed next were all sequenced from one sample in a study of blood T cell repertoires in COVID-19. Profiled with immunoSEQ multiplex PCR; TCRdb holds only in-frame clones, not every one. The top ten hold 0.75% to 0.9% of the sample, which has about 200,000 clones, roughly 90% seen once. Sequencing was carried out using peripheral blood. These receptors all come from a woman between 70 and 85 years old with acute or convalescent COVID-19.

The V gene is TRBV14, the J gene TRBJ1-1, with a possible D match to TRBD1 (6 bases). The germline CDR1 and CDR2 sequences are SGHDN and FVKESK. Deletions cut 4 bases from V and 4 bases from J, with 10 bases between. CDR3 length: 13 amino acids. The CDR3 DNA sequence: TGTGCCAGCAGCCGACAGGTCGGCACTGAAGCTTTCTTT. Amino acid sequence: CASSRQVGTEAFF.

This clone came up once. The rearrangement joins TRBV7-2 to TRBJ2-1; 7 nucleotides match TRBD1. Germline assignment: CDR1 SGHTA and CDR2 FQGNSA. V was clipped by 4 bases and J by 4 bases; unmatched bases: 7. The CDR3 loop spans 15 amino acids. The CDR3 region is CASSYGQVPYNEQFF. For the CDR3, the DNA is TGTGCCAGCAGCTATGGACAGGTACCTTACAATGAGCAGTTCTTC.

DNA for the CDR3: TGTGCCAGCTCACCTCGTCTAGAGGGGGCAGATACGCAGTATTTT. It is translated as CASSPRLEGADTQYF. This sequence joins TRBV18 and TRBJ2-3, with D perhaps TRBD1 (6 bases). V was shortened by 3 bases and J by 4 bases, with 14 bases between the two germline ends. Germline CDR1 reads KGHSH; CDR2 reads LQKENI. CDR3 size: 15 residues.

The genes are TRBV2 and TRBJ2-1, with 10 bases lining up with TRBD2. The CDR3 runs 14 residues. CDR1 and CDR2 (germline): SNHLY, FYNNEI. J gave up 6 bases and V 7 bases, and 6 bases lay outside the gene matches. The CDR3 DNA reads as TGTGCCAGCAACCTAGCGGGAGTTCTCAATGAGCAGTTCTTC. As protein: CASNLAGVLNEQFF.

V is TRBV28 and J is TRBJ2-1, with D possibly TRBD1 on 6 matching bases. The CDR3 runs to 16 residues. V lost 5 bases and J lost 6, with 20 bases in between. Germline CDR1 is MDHEN and CDR2 is SYDVKM. CDR3 region: CASSPPRGNVFNEQFF. CDR3 in DNA: TGTGCCAGCAGTCCCCCGAGGGGGAACGTATTCAATGAGCAGTTCTTC.

The rearrangement joins TRBV7-8 to TRBJ2-3; 9 bases align to TRBD2. CDR1 is SGHVS and CDR2 is FQNEAQ in the germline V gene. With 5 bases clipped from V and 5 bases from J, the junction kept 5 bases outside the gene matches. The CDR3 has 14 amino acids. The CDR3 spells CASSPGLAQDTQYF. The CDR3 DNA reads as TGTGCCAGCAGCCCAGGACTAGCGCAAGATACGCAGTATTTT.

The chain combines TRBV9 with TRBJ1-6; TRBD1 agrees at 9 bases. CDR3 size: 14 residues. The J segment lost 13 bases and the V segment lost 1 base, leaving 6 bases of the junction unmatched. Germline loops: CDR1 SGDLS, CDR2 YYNGEE. CDR3 in amino acids: CASSVTGTGWPLHF. In DNA, the CDR3 is TGTGCCAGCAGCGTAACCGGGACAGGGTGGCCCCTCCACTTT.

The chain employs TRBV5-4 and TRBJ2-1, with 7 bases lining up with TRBD2. Germline assignment: CDR1 SGHNT and CDR2 YYREEE (reference sequence). The CDR3 covers 16 residues. V lost 0 bases to trimming and J lost 2 bases; unmatched junction nucleotides: 5. The CDR3 loop is CASSLGGRGTYNEQFF. The DNA for the CDR3 is TGTGCCAGCAGCTTGGGTGGGCGGGGGACCTACAATGAGCAGTTCTTC.

The chain joins TRBV5-1 to TRBJ2-5; 10 bases align to TRBD2. CDR3 length equals 14 residues. Germline V gene sequence: CDR1 SGHRS, CDR2 YFSETQ. The ends lost 3 bases at V and 2 bases at J; junction bases unmatched: 1. The CDR3 is CASSWTSGQETQYF. DNA of the CDR3: TGCGCCAGCAGCTGGACTAGCGGTCAAGAGACCCAGTACTTC. Using reference TRBV5-1 and TRBJ2-5 for the parts outside the CDR3, the full variable domain is KAGVTQTPRYLIKTRGQQVTLSCSPISGHRSVSWYQQTPGQGLQFLFEYFSETQRNKGNFPGRFSGRQFSNSRSEMNVSTLELGDSALYLCASSWTSGQETQYFGPGTRLLVL.

V is TRBV6-5 and J is TRBJ2-5, with D possibly matching TRBD1 (6 bases). V was clipped by 0 bases and J by 7 bases, with 15 bases between them. Germline V gene data show CDR1 as MNHEY and CDR2 as SVGAGI. The CDR3 extends over 15 amino acids. The CDR3 bases are TGTGCCAGCAGTTACTCGGGGACACCCCCGGGGACCCAGTACTTC. It is translated as CASSYSGTPPGTQYF.

This chain links TRBV18 with TRBJ2-1; no clear D. Trimming pared 5 bases from V and 7 bases from J, leaving 9 bases between. The CDR3 is 12 amino acids. The germline gives CDR1 KGHSH, CDR2 LQKENI. The CDR3 loop reads CASSALRNEQFF. CDR3 bases: TGTGCCAGCTCAGCTTTGAGGAATGAGCAGTTCTTC.

This sequence joins TRBV13 and TRBJ2-5; D might be TRBD2 (6 bases). With 3 bases removed from V and 1 base from J, the gap between germline ends came to 15 bases. CDR3 length equals 16 residues. Germline V gene data show CDR1 as PRHDT and CDR2 as FYEKMQ (reference sequence). CDR3 nucleotide sequence: TGTGCCAGCAGCTTTAGAACCGGCGGGGCCCAAGAGACCCAGTACTTC. Translation gives CASSFRTGGAQETQYF. The full variable domain, rest sourced from reference TRBV13 and TRBJ2-5, is AAGVIQSPRHLIKEKRETATLKCYPIPRHDTVYWYQQGPGQDPQFLISFYEKMQSDKGSIPDRFSAQQFSDYHSELNMSSLELGDSALYFCASSFRTGGAQETQYFGPGTRLLVL.

V is TRBV13 and J is TRBJ1-2; D unresolved. V was shortened by 1 base and J by 6 bases, with 6 bases between the two germline ends. The CDR3 runs 12 residues. CDR1 and CDR2 (germline): PRHDT, FYEKMQ (reference sequence). The CDR3 reads CASSLAGDGYTF. The CDR3 coding sequence is TGTGCCAGCAGCTTAGCCGGGGATGGCTACACCTTC.

This rearrangement joins TRBV28 to TRBJ2-5; D is perhaps TRBD2 (8 bases). From germline, CDR1 is MDHEN and CDR2 SYDVKM. V lost 3 bases and J 3 bases, leaving 14 bases between the germline ends. The CDR3 spans 15 residues. The DNA for the CDR3 is TGTGCCAGCAGTTTCGTAGCGGGACAGAAAGAGACCCAGTACTTC. Protein product: CASSFVAGQKETQYF.

The rearrangement uses TRBV7-9 and TRBJ1-1; the D gene is possibly TRBD1 (5 bases). V was trimmed by 3 bases and J by 0 bases, leaving 17 bases between them. Germline CDR1 SEHNR, CDR2 FQNEAQ (reference sequence). The CDR3 totals 17 residues. In DNA form, the CDR3 reads TGTGCCAGCAGCTTCTTATTCGCGGGACGGATGAACACTGAAGCTTTCTTT. This sequence encodes CASSFLFAGRMNTEAFF.

The chain links TRBV7-9 to TRBJ2-4; D unclear. The V gene's germline CDR1 is SEHNR and CDR2 FQNEAQ (reference sequence). Trimming removed 1 base from V and 7 bases from J, with 14 bases in between. This CDR3 spans 15 amino acids. CDR3 in amino acids: CASSLDSGQYNIQYF. CDR3 DNA: TGTGCCAGCAGCTTAGATAGTGGGCAGTATAACATTCAGTACTTC.

The genes are TRBV11-2 and TRBJ2-5; 8 bases agree with TRBD1. J gave up 4 bases and V 5 bases, and 12 bases lay outside the gene matches. CDR1 is SGHAT and CDR2 is FQNNGV in the germline V gene. The CDR3 is made up of 16 amino acids. The CDR3 is CASSRGGAGGRETQYF. The DNA for the CDR3 is TGTGCCAGCAGCCGCGGAGGGGCAGGGGGCAGAGAGACCCAGTACTTC. The full variable domain, in which reference TRBV11-2 and TRBJ2-5 provide the parts outside the CDR3, is EAGVAQSPRYKIIEKRQSVAFWCNPISGHATLYWYQQILGQGPKLLIQFQNNGVVDDSQLPKDRFSAERLKGVDSTLKIQPAKLEDSAVYLCASSRGGAGGRETQYFGPGTRLLVL.

The CDR3 loop is CASSQVGGYTF. The DNA for the CDR3 is TGTGCCAGCAGCCAAGTGGGCGGCTACACCTTC. This chain connects TRBV3-1 (or the pseudogene TRBV3-2) to TRBJ1-2; D remains unclear. V lost 1 base to trimming and J lost 8 bases, with 5 bases between them. The CDR3 runs to 11 residues. The germline V gene has CDR1 LGHDT and CDR2 YNNKEL (reference sequence).

The V gene is TRBV5-6, the J gene TRBJ2-2, with TRBD2 matching over 7 bases. After removal of 1 base from V and 5 bases from J, the junction contained 8 bases not matched to a gene. The germline V gene encodes CDR1 SGHDT and CDR2 YYEEEE. The CDR3 extends over 16 amino acids. CDR3 sequence: CASSLWEGPGTGELFF. CDR3 DNA: TGTGCCAGCAGCTTGTGGGAGGGGCCGGGAACCGGGGAGCTGTTTTTT.

The chain is built from TRBV15 and TRBJ2-1; weak D call: TRBD2 (6 bases). This CDR3 region has 18 residues. V was trimmed by 3 bases and J by 9 bases, leaving 27 bases between them. The germline CDR1 and CDR2 sequences are LNHNV and YYDKDF (reference sequence). CDR3 coding DNA: TGTGCCACCAGCAGGGATGGACTAAACCAAAATCCCGCCGGTGAGCAGTTCTTC. It specifies CATSRDGLNQNPAGEQFF.

The table lists this clone with a count of one. V usage is TRBV18 and J usage is TRBJ2-1; 10 bases align to TRBD2. Germline CDR1 reads KGHSH; CDR2 reads LQKENI. The CDR3 is made up of 16 amino acids. V gave up 3 bases and J gave up 6 bases; unmatched junction bases: 8. In DNA form, the CDR3 reads TGTGCCAGCTCACCCCCGGGGAGCGGGAGGGCCAATGAGCAGTTCTTC. Protein: CASSPPGSGRANEQFF.

This rearrangement joins TRBV7-2 to TRBJ1-2; TRBD1 matches 8 bases. There are 14 residues in the CDR3. Germline loops: CDR1 SGHTA, CDR2 FQGNSA. V shed 4 bases, J shed 8 bases, and the junction held 9 bases outside the gene matches. CDR3: CASSSRQGQEGYTF. The CDR3 coding sequence is TGTGCCAGCAGCTCCCGACAGGGGCAAGAGGGCTACACCTTC.